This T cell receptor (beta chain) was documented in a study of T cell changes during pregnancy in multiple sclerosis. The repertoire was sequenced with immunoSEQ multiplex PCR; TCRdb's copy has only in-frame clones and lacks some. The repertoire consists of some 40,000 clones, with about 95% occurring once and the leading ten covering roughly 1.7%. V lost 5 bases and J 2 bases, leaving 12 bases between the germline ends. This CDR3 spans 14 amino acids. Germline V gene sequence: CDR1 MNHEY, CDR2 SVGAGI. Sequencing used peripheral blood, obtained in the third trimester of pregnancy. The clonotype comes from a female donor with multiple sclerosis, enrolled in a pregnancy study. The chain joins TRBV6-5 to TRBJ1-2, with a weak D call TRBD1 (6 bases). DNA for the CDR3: TGTGCCAGCAGTAACAGGGTCGGGAACTATGGCTACACCTTC. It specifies CASSNRVGNYGYTF.